Below are 29 T cell receptor beta chains sequenced from a single sample in a study of OX40 agonist ivuxolimab in advanced cancers. Data came from immunoSEQ multiplex PCR; TCRdb stores just in-frame clones and leaves some out. The data contain tens of thousands of clones, about four fifths of them singletons. This sample comprised CD4+ or CD8+ T cells sorted from blood, obtained in a trial of the OX40 agonist ivuxolimab. The receptors shown here come from an adult with an advanced solid tumor such as melanoma, head and neck, liver or kidney cancer.

V and J are TRBV5-6 and TRBJ2-2; D remains ambiguous. Trimming removed 0 bases at V and 4 bases at J, with 13 bases between. The CDR3 has 16 residues. Germline CDR1 SGHDT, CDR2 YYEEEE. Here the CDR3 DNA reads TGTGCCAGCAGCTTGGCGGATTTAGGCTTCACCGGGGAGCTGTTTTTT. Translating gives CASSLADLGFTGELFF.

V gene TRBV5-6 combines with J gene TRBJ1-4, with D hard to call. Germline V gene sequence: CDR1 SGHDT, CDR2 YYEEEE. This CDR3 has 16 amino acids. V was cut by 1 base and J by 0 bases, with 10 bases left in between. CDR3 sequence: CASSLFQLATNEKLFF. The CDR3 region has the DNA TGTGCCAGCAGCTTGTTCCAGCTTGCAACTAATGAAAAACTGTTTTTT.

The chain carries TRBV5-6 and TRBJ2-1; D is unresolved. This CDR3 is built from 17 residues. Germline CDR1 reads SGHDT; CDR2 reads YYEEEE. V was clipped by 4 bases and J by 0 bases, with 17 bases between them. The CDR3 loop is CASSPKARIASYNEQFF. The CDR3, as DNA: TGTGCCAGCAGCCCAAAGGCTAGGATCGCCTCCTACAATGAGCAGTTCTTC.

The genes are TRBV11-2 and TRBJ2-7, with D perhaps TRBD2 (7 bases). CDR3 length equals 18 residues. In germline, CDR1 is SGHAT, CDR2 FQNNGV. The ends were cut back, 5 bases at V and 0 bases at J, with 23 bases in the middle. CDR3 region: CASSHRGGGGRSSYEQYF. The CDR3 DNA sequence: TGTGCCAGCAGCCACCGAGGGGGGGGCGGACGTAGCTCCTACGAGCAGTACTTC.

V usage is TRBV9 and J usage is TRBJ1-4; 7 bases are shared with TRBD1. Per the germline V gene, CDR1 is SGDLS and CDR2 is YYNGEE. This CDR3 is built from 15 residues. V was clipped by 3 bases and J by 7 bases; unmatched bases: 9. The CDR3: CASSAHRGTGEKLFF. CDR3 DNA sequence: TGTGCCAGCAGCGCCCACAGGGGAACGGGTGAAAAACTGTTTTTT.

This clone was observed once. This chain uses TRBV28 with TRBJ2-7; no definite D call. Germline V gives CDR1 MDHEN, CDR2 SYDVKM. This CDR3 contains 11 residues. Trimming removed 5 bases from V and 3 bases from J, with 5 bases in between. CDR3 sequence reads: CASSLLYEQYF. CDR3 nucleotides: TGTGCCAGCAGTCTACTCTACGAGCAGTACTTC.

The gene calls are TRBV28 and TRBJ2-5; 9 bases fit TRBD2. The V and J ends lost 6 bases and 2 bases, in that order; junction bases with no gene match: 4. From germline, CDR1 is MDHEN and CDR2 SYDVKM. The CDR3 length is 14 residues. CDR3 protein: CASSASGTQETQYF. The CDR3, as DNA: TGTGCCAGCAGCGCTAGCGGGACTCAAGAGACCCAGTACTTC.

The V gene is TRBV27, the J gene TRBJ1-6; tentative D call: TRBD1 (5 bases). In germline, CDR1 is MNHEY, CDR2 SMNVEV (reference sequence). CDR3 size: 15 residues. Trimming pared 7 bases from V and 7 bases from J, leaving 17 bases between. CDR3 sequence: CASMVGLGVNSPLHF. The CDR3, as DNA: TGTGCCAGCATGGTCGGGCTGGGGGTAAATTCACCCCTCCACTTT.

The CDR3 DNA reads as TGTGCCAGCAACCGGGGTATAGATCATGAGCAGTTCTTC. Its translation: CASNRGIDHEQFF. The genes are TRBV7-8 and TRBJ2-1; perhaps TRBD2 as D (5 bases). The CDR3 spans 13 residues. V was clipped by 7 bases and J by 8 bases, with 15 bases between them. In germline, CDR1 is SGHVS, CDR2 FQNEAQ.

The chain combines TRBV2 with TRBJ2-1; a weak D match, TRBD2 (6 bases). Germline CDR1 is SNHLY and CDR2 is FYNNEI. Trimming took off 7 bases at V and 10 bases at J, with 17 bases between the two ends. CDR3 size: 13 residues. The CDR3 sequence is CASNLILREEQFF. CDR3 nucleotides: TGTGCCAGCAACTTAATTCTTCGGGAGGAGCAGTTCTTC.

The rearrangement links TRBV21-1 to TRBJ2-1; the D segment call TRBD2 is taken from the table without a DNA check. TRBV21-1 is reported as a pseudogene. This CDR3 spans 16 amino acids. This CDR3 reads CASSKAGGVSYNEQFF. As DNA, the CDR3 is TGTGCCAGCAGCAAAGCTGGCGGGGTCTCCTACAATGAGCAGTTCTTC.

This chain connects TRBV28 to TRBJ2-1; D unresolved. The CDR3 has 16 residues. Germline V gene data show CDR1 as MDHEN and CDR2 as SYDVKM. Between the trimmed V and J ends, which lost 2 bases and 0 bases, there was a span of 11 bases. The CDR3 bases are TGTGCCAGCAGTTTAGAGGCACCCAGCTCCTACAATGAGCAGTTCTTC. This sequence encodes CASSLEAPSSYNEQFF.

V and J are TRBV28 and TRBJ1-1; D perhaps matches TRBD1 (6 bases). Germline V gene data show CDR1 as MDHEN and CDR2 as SYDVKM. With 2 bases removed from V and 6 bases from J, the gap between germline ends came to 16 bases. The CDR3 length is 15 residues. Here the CDR3 reads CASSLHTRGGAEAFF. DNA of the CDR3: TGTGCCAGCAGTTTACACACGAGGGGGGGAGCTGAAGCTTTCTTT.

Written as DNA, the CDR3 is TGTGCCAGCAGCTTCCCGGGACTGCCCCACCAAGAGACCCAGTACTTC. This gives the protein CASSFPGLPHQETQYF. The V gene is TRBV5-8, the J gene TRBJ2-5; D might be TRBD2 (6 bases). The V end lost 2 bases, the J end lost 0 bases, and 14 bases lay between the germline ends. CDR1 and CDR2 (germline): SGHTS, YDEGEE. CDR3 length equals 16 residues.

The gene calls are TRBV5-4 and TRBJ1-2; 8 bases align to TRBD1. Germline trimming cut 3 bases from V and 8 bases from J; bases unmatched to any gene: 9. Germline CDR1 is SGHNT and CDR2 is YYREEE (reference sequence). The CDR3 length is 14 residues. CDR3 DNA: TGTGCCAGCAGCTCGCAGGGGGCGCTTGGGGGCTACACCTTC. This translates into CASSSQGALGGYTF.

V gene TRBV2 combines with J gene TRBJ2-5, with TRBD2 identical over 13 bases. There are 16 residues in the CDR3. Trimming took 6 bases from V and 0 from J; bases not matched to a gene: 4. CDR1 and CDR2 from the germline V gene are SNHLY and FYNNEI. Here the CDR3 DNA reads TGTGCCAGCAGCGAGGGACTAGCGGGACACCAAGAGACCCAGTACTTC. Amino acids: CASSEGLAGHQETQYF.

V and J are TRBV6-1 and TRBJ1-4, with 7 nucleotides matching TRBD1. The CDR3 covers 13 residues. Germline-derived CDR1 and CDR2 are MNHNS and SASEGT. Germline trimming cut 6 bases from V and 8 bases from J; bases unmatched to any gene: 6. CDR3: CASRFQGGEKLFF. For the CDR3, the DNA is TGTGCCAGCAGGTTCCAGGGGGGAGAAAAACTGTTTTTT.

This clone appeared once. The CDR3 is CASRKGANVLTF. CDR3 bases: TGTGCCAGCAGAAAGGGGGCCAACGTCCTGACTTTC. The genes are TRBV2 and TRBJ2-6; no clear D. The germline V and J ends were trimmed by 6 bases and 4 bases, with 4 bases remaining between them. The CDR3 is made up of 12 amino acids. CDR1 is SNHLY and CDR2 is FYNNEI in the germline V gene.

This clone appeared a few times. The chain joins TRBV6-1 to TRBJ1-1, with unresolved D. Germline V gene data show CDR1 as MNHNS and CDR2 as SASEGT. Trimming left V 8 bases short and J 1 base short, with 14 bases between. The CDR3 covers 14 residues. CDR3 DNA: TGTGCCAGCGACGGATCGGATACGAACACTGAAGCTTTCTTT. Its protein is CASDGSDTNTEAFF.

The chain recombines TRBV30 with TRBJ1-3; D gene uncertain. Looked up from germline, CDR1 is GTSNPN and CDR2 is SVGIG (reference sequence). CDR3 size: 14 residues. The V end lost 4 bases, the J end lost 2 bases, and 12 bases lay between the germline ends. This chain's CDR3 is CAWTMGVPGNTIYF. The CDR3 nucleotides read TGTGCCTGGACGATGGGCGTCCCTGGAAACACCATATATTTT.

The chain joins TRBV7-6 to TRBJ2-2; 12 bases match TRBD2. CDR1 and CDR2 from the germline V gene are SGHVS and FNYEAQ. CDR3 length: 19 amino acids. J lost 3 bases, V lost 1 base, and 9 bases had no gene match. The CDR3 coding sequence is TGTGCCAGCAGCTTAGTACCTAGCGGGAGGGCCCATTACACCGGGGAGCTGTTTTTT. It codes for CASSLVPSGRAHYTGELFF. Combining the CDR3 with reference TRBV7-6 and TRBJ2-2 gives the whole variable domain GAGVSQSPRYKVTKRGQDVALRCDPISGHVSLYWYRQALGQGPEFLTYFNYEAQQDKSGLPNDRFSAERPEGSISTLTIQRTEQRDSAMYRCASSLVPSGRAHYTGELFFGEGSRLTVL.

This chain connects TRBV10-1 to TRBJ2-3; 8 bases align to TRBD2. The CDR3 has 14 amino acids. CDR1 WNHNN and CDR2 SYGVQD come from the germline V gene (reference sequence). The V gene end was trimmed by 5 bases and the J gene end by 7 bases; junction bases not matched to a gene: 8. CDR3 protein: CASSSGSPQNTQYF. The CDR3 nucleotides are TGCGCCAGCAGTAGCGGGAGCCCGCAAAATACGCAGTATTTT.

This rearrangement joins TRBV25-1 to TRBJ2-7; 11 bases fit TRBD2. CDR1 and CDR2 (germline): MGHDK, SYGVNS. Trimming took 2 bases from V and 0 from J; bases not matched to a gene: 0. This CDR3 contains 15 residues. The CDR3: CASSEGTSGSYEQYF. Written as DNA, the CDR3 is TGTGCCAGCAGTGAAGGGACTAGCGGCTCCTACGAGCAGTACTTC.

The V gene is TRBV29-1, the J gene TRBJ1-1; D gene unclear. The V end lost 3 bases, the J end lost 1 base, and 6 bases lay between the germline ends. From germline, CDR1 is SQVTM and CDR2 ANQGSEA. The CDR3 is 12 residues long. CDR3 bases: TGCAGCGTTGACAGGAGGAACACTGAAGCTTTCTTT. Residues: CSVDRRNTEAFF.

The V gene is TRBV10-3, the J gene TRBJ2-3; D uncertain. Germline V gene lookup returns CDR1 ENHRY and CDR2 SYGVKD. V was shortened by 3 bases and J by 5 bases, with 6 bases between the two germline ends. This CDR3 spans 12 amino acids. CDR3 protein: CAISELGDTQYF. DNA for the CDR3: TGTGCCATCAGTGAATTGGGAGATACGCAGTATTTT.

V is TRBV7-8 and J is TRBJ2-5, with D possibly TRBD2 on 8 matching bases. The germline gives CDR1 SGHVS, CDR2 FQNEAQ. V gave up 5 bases and J gave up 7 bases, with 17 bases separating them. The CDR3 totals 14 residues. CDR3 in DNA: TGTGCCAGCAGCGCAGGACAGGCGGGGGGGACCCAGTACTTC. Protein product: CASSAGQAGGTQYF.

Here the CDR3 DNA reads TGTGCCAGCAGCAAAGGGGACAGGGACAATCAGCCCCAGCATTTT. Protein product: CASSKGDRDNQPQHF. The rearrangement uses TRBV21-1 and TRBJ1-5; no check of the table's D call, TRBD1, against the DNA was made. TRBV21-1 is classified as a pseudogene. The CDR3 covers 15 residues.

This chain connects TRBV5-1 to TRBJ2-3, with a tentative D call TRBD1 (6 bases). Germline V gene sequence: CDR1 SGHRS, CDR2 YFSETQ. CDR3 size: 15 residues. V was cut by 2 bases and J by 6 bases, with 16 bases left in between. Written as DNA, the CDR3 is TGCGCCAGCAGCTTACAGGGACCCACGTATGATACGCAGTATTTT. Translated, it gives CASSLQGPTYDTQYF.

The chain links TRBV18 to TRBJ2-3; TRBD2 agrees at 7 bases. This CDR3 has 16 amino acids. Looked up from germline, CDR1 is KGHSH and CDR2 is LQKENI. The J segment lost 4 bases and the V segment lost 1 base, leaving 8 bases of the junction unmatched. CDR3: CASSPRGGSHADTQYF. CDR3 nucleotide sequence: TGTGCCAGCTCACCACGGGGCGGGAGTCACGCAGATACGCAGTATTTT.